A single sample is the source of the 28 T cell receptor beta chains below, sequenced in a study of shared clonotypes between healthy human individuals. Sequencing used immunoSEQ multiplex PCR; TCRdb keeps in-frame clones, though not all of them. The data show over a million clones, about 74% seen once. What was sequenced was memory CD4+ T cells sorted from blood. Sample subset: CD45RA-negative fraction. Receptors originate from a man in his late teens or twenties in good health.

On this clone itself: Different DNA sequences within this sample yield the same CDR3. The V and J genes are TRBV19 and TRBJ2-7; D is perhaps TRBD2 (6 bases). Germline-derived CDR1 and CDR2 are LNHDA and SQIVND (reference sequence). Between the trimmed V and J ends, which lost 1 base and 2 bases, there was a span of 9 bases. This CDR3 has 14 amino acids. The CDR3, as DNA: TGTGCCAGTAGTATAGGCGGAGGGGCCTACGAGCAGTACTTC. Translating it yields CASSIGGGAYEQYF.

Details on this clone: The sample carries other DNA sequences with the same CDR3. This chain links TRBV7-2 with TRBJ1-5; D gene ambiguous. V was pared by 2 bases and J by 2 bases, with 4 bases between. Germline CDR1 SGHTA, CDR2 FQGNSA. The CDR3 runs to 13 residues. Here the CDR3 reads CASSLRGNQPQHF. The CDR3 DNA reads as TGTGCCAGCAGCTTACGTGGCAATCAGCCCCAGCATTTT.

CDR3 in amino acids: CASSETIGGYTF. CDR3 sequence (DNA): TGTGCCAGCAGTGAAACAATAGGGGGCTACACCTTC. This chain connects TRBV25-1 to TRBJ1-2; D gene ambiguous. CDR1 and CDR2 (germline): MGHDK, SYGVNS. Trimming cost V 2 bases and J 8 bases, with 9 bases left between them. The CDR3 length is 12 residues.

The gene calls are TRBV11-1 and TRBJ1-6, with D possibly TRBD1 on 6 matching bases. The CDR3 runs to 14 residues. Germline V gives CDR1 SGHAT, CDR2 FQDESV (reference sequence). Trimming shortened V by 4 bases and J by 9 bases, and 13 bases separated the two germline ends. Here the CDR3 DNA reads TGTGCCAGCAGCTCCGGGACAATAGGTTCACCCCTCCACTTT. Amino acid sequence: CASSSGTIGSPLHF.

This rearrangement joins TRBV19 to TRBJ2-1; TRBD2 matches 11 bases. Germline V lookup: CDR1 LNHDA, CDR2 SQIVND (reference sequence). CDR3 length: 15 amino acids. Trimming took 4 bases from V and 10 from J; bases not matched to a gene: 9. The CDR3 region has the DNA TGTGCCAGTAGTACCCGACTAGCGGGAAACGGGGAGCAGTTCTTC. It encodes CASSTRLAGNGEQFF.

The chain has TRBV28 and TRBJ1-5, with TRBD1 matching 8 bases. Germline V gene lookup returns CDR1 MDHEN and CDR2 SYDVKM. The CDR3 extends over 15 amino acids. V was pared by 6 bases and J by 3 bases, with 7 bases of the junction left unmatched. The CDR3 DNA sequence: TGTGCCAGCAGGGGGGCAGGGGGCAACAATCAGCCCCAGCATTTT. It is translated as CASRGAGGNNQPQHF.

This rearrangement joins TRBV6-4 to TRBJ1-4, with TRBD1 matching 9 bases. Germline V gene data show CDR1 as MRHNA and CDR2 as SNTAGT. This CDR3 comprises 14 residues. J gave up 8 bases and V 8 bases, and 9 bases lay outside the gene matches. DNA of the CDR3: TGTGCCAGCGGTTACAGGGGGCCGAGAGAAAAACTGTTTTTT. Translation: CASGYRGPREKLFF.

The V gene is TRBV4-1, the J gene TRBJ1-3; D unclear. Trimming took off 0 bases at V and 0 bases at J, with 12 bases between the two ends. From germline, CDR1 is MGHRA and CDR2 YSYEKL. The CDR3 loop spans 17 amino acids. For the CDR3, the DNA is TGCGCCAGCAGCCAAGACCCGGGCAGAGACTCTGGAAACACCATATATTTT. Amino acids: CASSQDPGRDSGNTIYF.

J is TRBJ2-2 and V is TRBV7-2; D is uncertain. Between the trimmed V and J ends, which lost 5 bases and 4 bases, there was a span of 17 bases. This CDR3 is 16 amino acids long. Germline V gene data show CDR1 as SGHTA and CDR2 as FQGNSA. DNA of the CDR3: TGTGCCAGCAGCCACGTACTTAGCTGGAGCACCGGGGAGCTGTTTTTT. Translation gives CASSHVLSWSTGELFF.

This clone has only one observation. The genes are TRBV11-2 and TRBJ2-1; D may be TRBD2 (6 bases). Germline CDR1 SGHAT, CDR2 FQNNGV. Trimming stripped 3 bases from V and 4 bases from J, with 10 bases between. This CDR3 is built from 14 residues. CDR3 nucleotides: TGTGCCAGCAGCTTTACCCGGGGGTACAATGAGCAGTTCTTC. Protein sequence: CASSFTRGYNEQFF.

The chain combines TRBV7-2 with TRBJ1-2, with a weak D call TRBD1 (5 bases). V was cut by 5 bases and J by 3 bases, with 16 bases left in between. The CDR3 length is 15 residues. Germline V lookup: CDR1 SGHTA, CDR2 FQGNSA. CDR3 loop: CASSKGRVMDYGYTF. The DNA for the CDR3 is TGTGCCAGCAGCAAAGGCAGGGTAATGGACTATGGCTACACCTTC.

The chain links TRBV9 to TRBJ2-5; 10 bases align to TRBD2. V lost 0 bases to trimming and J lost 3 bases; unmatched junction nucleotides: 2. The CDR3 length is 15 residues. Per germline, CDR1 SGDLS and CDR2 YYNGEE. Written as DNA, the CDR3 is TGTGCCAGCAGCGTAGGGACTAGCGGAGAAGAGACCCAGTACTTC. Translating gives CASSVGTSGEETQYF.

CDR3 nucleotide sequence: TGCGCCAGCAGTGAAGGTACCTCTGGAAACACCATATATTTT. It yields the protein CASSEGTSGNTIYF. The chain uses TRBV10-2 and TRBJ1-3, with unresolved D. This CDR3 is built from 14 residues. The V end lost 3 bases, the J end lost 0 bases, and 6 bases lay between the germline ends. Germline values: CDR1 WSHSY, CDR2 SAAADI.

In the case of this clone: Other DNA sequences within the sample encode an identical CDR3. The chain has TRBV2 and TRBJ2-3; the D is unclear. There are 11 residues in the CDR3. From germline, CDR1 is SNHLY and CDR2 FYNNEI. Trimming took off 7 bases at V and 4 bases at J, with 6 bases between the two ends. The CDR3 sequence is CASTEADTQYF. In DNA form, the CDR3 reads TGTGCCAGCACCGAAGCAGATACGCAGTATTTT. Filled out from reference TRBV2 and TRBJ2-3, the complete variable domain reads EPEVTQTPSHQVTQMGQEVILRCVPISNHLYFYWYRQILGQKVEFLVSFYNNEISEKSEIFDDQFSVERPDGSNFTLKIRSTKLEDSAMYFCASTEADTQYFGPGTRLTVL.

This clone was counted between two and nine times. The chain carries TRBV5-4 and TRBJ2-5; D not resolved. Germline CDR1 reads SGHNT; CDR2 reads YYREEE (reference sequence). Between the trimmed V and J ends, which lost 2 bases and 2 bases, there was a span of 7 bases. CDR3 length: 13 amino acids. The CDR3 nucleotides are TGTGCCAGCAGCTTTGGAGTGCAAGAGACCCAGTACTTC. Encoded protein: CASSFGVQETQYF.

The V and J genes are TRBV7-2 and TRBJ2-5; 7 bases are shared with TRBD1. The CDR3 covers 15 residues. CDR1 and CDR2 (germline): SGHTA, FQGNSA. The V and J ends lost 5 bases and 7 bases, in that order; junction bases with no gene match: 13. DNA of the CDR3: TGTGCCAGCAGCCCCGCGAGGACAGGCCTGAGGACCCAGTACTTC. Protein sequence: CASSPARTGLRTQYF.

This chain's CDR3 is CASSAGTSGRRTKNIQYF. The CDR3 bases are TGTGCCAGCAGTGCCGGGACTAGCGGGAGAAGGACCAAAAACATTCAGTACTTC. The chain is built from TRBV27 and TRBJ2-4, with 14 bases matching TRBD2. Trimming took 5 bases from V and 2 from J; bases not matched to a gene: 8. The germline V gene has CDR1 MNHEY and CDR2 SMNVEV (reference sequence). The CDR3 consists of 18 residues.

The genes are TRBV11-2 and TRBJ1-5; D unclear. Germline lookup yields CDR1 SGHAT and CDR2 FQNNGV. CDR3 size: 14 residues. V was trimmed by 5 bases and J by 0 bases, leaving 8 bases between them. The DNA of the CDR3 is TGTGCCAGCAGCGCGTCCCATAGCAATCAGCCCCAGCATTTT. Protein sequence: CASSASHSNQPQHF.

V and J are TRBV10-3 and TRBJ1-1, with a possible D match to TRBD1 (5 bases). The CDR3 is 15 amino acids. Between the trimmed V and J ends, which lost 4 bases and 3 bases, there was a span of 15 bases. Germline CDR1 reads ENHRY; CDR2 reads SYGVKD. This CDR3 reads CAISGGTQRDTEAFF. CDR3 nucleotides: TGTGCCATCAGTGGTGGGACCCAACGGGACACTGAAGCTTTCTTT.

V gene TRBV5-4 combines with J gene TRBJ2-1, with 7 bases identical to TRBD2. CDR3 length: 16 residues. Germline CDR1 and CDR2: SGHNT and YYREEE (reference sequence). Trimming took 0 bases from V and 6 from J; bases not matched to a gene: 9. CDR3 amino acids: CASSLGIGGDVNEQFF. The CDR3 DNA reads TGTGCCAGCAGCTTGGGAATTGGGGGGGATGTCAATGAGCAGTTCTTC. The complete variable domain, with remaining parts taken from reference TRBV5-4 and TRBJ2-1, reads ETGVTQSPTHLIKTRGQQVTLRCSSQSGHNTVSWYQQALGQGPQFIFQYYREEENGRGNFPPRFSGLQFPNYSSELNVNALELDDSALYLCASSLGIGGDVNEQFFGPGTRLTVL.

This rearrangement joins TRBV9 to TRBJ2-2; D ambiguous. There are 14 residues in the CDR3. V was shortened by 0 bases and J by 3 bases, with 6 bases between the two germline ends. Per the germline V gene, CDR1 is SGDLS and CDR2 is YYNGEE. CDR3 sequence: CASSVVQHTGELFF. The CDR3 nucleotides are TGTGCCAGCAGCGTAGTACAGCACACCGGGGAGCTGTTTTTT.

V is TRBV18 and J is TRBJ2-1; 8 bases match TRBD2. This CDR3 is 17 amino acids long. The J segment lost 5 bases and the V segment lost 3 bases, leaving 12 bases of the junction unmatched. CDR1 and CDR2 from the germline V gene are KGHSH and LQKENI. The CDR3 DNA follows: TGTGCCAGCTCACCTTTTGAACCGGGACTAGGGGACAATGAGCAGTTCTTC. Translation: CASSPFEPGLGDNEQFF.

This chain uses TRBV5-6 with TRBJ1-3, with no clear D. V lost 2 bases and J 0 bases, leaving 0 bases between the germline ends. Germline lookup yields CDR1 SGHDT and CDR2 YYEEEE. This CDR3 is built from 12 residues. CDR3 nucleotides: TGTGCCAGCAGCTTCTCTGGAAACACCATATATTTT. Its protein is CASSFSGNTIYF.

The CDR3 DNA reads TGTGCCAGCAGGGAGGGGAACTATGGCTACACCTTC. This encodes CASREGNYGYTF. The V call is TRBV28, the J call TRBJ1-2, with a possible D match to TRBD1 (5 bases). Germline loops: CDR1 MDHEN, CDR2 SYDVKM. This CDR3 comprises 12 residues. V lost 6 bases and J lost 2, with 7 bases in between.

This clone occurred once. The CDR3 reads CASSYSGTGLDETQYF. The CDR3 coding sequence is TGTGCCAGCAGTTACTCGGGGACAGGGTTGGATGAGACCCAGTACTTC. This chain uses TRBV6-5 with TRBJ2-5, with 9 bases lining up with TRBD1. CDR1 and CDR2 (germline): MNHEY, SVGAGI. The CDR3 covers 16 residues. Germline trimming cut 0 bases from V and 5 bases from J; bases unmatched to any gene: 7.

This clone was counted at least ten times. The V gene is TRBV2, the J gene TRBJ2-1; the D gene is possibly TRBD2 (5 bases). V lost 1 base and J 10 bases, leaving 11 bases between the germline ends. The CDR3 is made up of 13 amino acids. Germline V gene data show CDR1 as SNHLY and CDR2 as FYNNEI. The CDR3 is CASSEELRVEQFF. The CDR3 DNA sequence: TGTGCCAGCAGTGAAGAACTGAGGGTAGAGCAGTTCTTC.

This clone was seen once. The rearrangement uses TRBV11-2 and TRBJ2-1; possible D gene TRBD2, 6 bases. Trimming shortened V by 4 bases and J by 7 bases, and 20 bases separated the two germline ends. Germline CDR1 reads SGHAT; CDR2 reads FQNNGV. There are 16 residues in the CDR3. CDR3 residues: CASSSGPGLTQNEQFF. The CDR3 DNA reads as TGTGCCAGCAGCTCGGGACCGGGACTCACTCAAAATGAGCAGTTCTTC.

The chain employs TRBV9 and TRBJ2-2; D could derive from TRBD1 or TRBD2 (5 bases each). The germline V gene has CDR1 SGDLS and CDR2 YYNGEE. Trimming pared 0 bases from V and 17 bases from J, leaving 17 bases between. The CDR3 is 13 amino acids. CDR3 residues: CASSVDEGKSPFF. CDR3 DNA sequence: TGTGCCAGCAGCGTAGATGAGGGGAAAAGCCCCTTTTTT.